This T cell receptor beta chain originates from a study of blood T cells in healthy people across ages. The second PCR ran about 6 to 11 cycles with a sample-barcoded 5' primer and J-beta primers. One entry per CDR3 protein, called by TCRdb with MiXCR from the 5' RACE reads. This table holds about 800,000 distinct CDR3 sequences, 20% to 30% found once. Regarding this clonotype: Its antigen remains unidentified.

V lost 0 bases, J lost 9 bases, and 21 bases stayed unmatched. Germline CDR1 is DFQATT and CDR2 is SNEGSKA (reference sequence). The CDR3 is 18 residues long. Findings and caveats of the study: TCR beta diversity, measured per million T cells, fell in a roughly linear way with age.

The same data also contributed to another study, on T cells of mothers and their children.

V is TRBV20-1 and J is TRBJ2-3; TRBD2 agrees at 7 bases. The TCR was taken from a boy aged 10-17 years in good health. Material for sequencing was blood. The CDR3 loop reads CSARDLSVRTRETSTQYF. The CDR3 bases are TGCAGTGCTAGAGATCTATCCGTCCGGACTAGAGAAACGTCGACGCAGTATTTT.